This T cell receptor (beta chain) is drawn from a study of chemoradiotherapy in HPV16-positive cancers. Germline loops: CDR1 KGHSH, CDR2 LQKENI. The CDR3 covers 15 residues. The germline V and J ends were trimmed by 2 bases and 0 bases, with 8 bases remaining between them. Sequencing was performed with immunoSEQ multiplex PCR; in TCRdb, only in-frame clones are kept and a portion is missing. The sample carries about 7,300 clones, around nine tenths recorded once. The chain joins TRBV18 to TRBJ1-3, with D possibly TRBD1 on 6 matching bases. This clonotype was obtained from a human donor with HPV-associated anogenital cancer. The sample in question was blood, obtained from a patient who underwent chemoradiotherapy. The CDR3 DNA sequence: TGTGCCAGCTCACCAAACAGGGACTCTGGAAACACCATATATTTT. This sequence encodes CASSPNRDSGNTIYF.